Described below is a single TCR beta chain sequence and its context. Antigen unknown. With 60 Vbeta and 13 Jbeta primers, the PCR was carried out. The method was immunoSEQ multiplex PCR; TCRdb's version includes in-frame clones alone and lacks a portion of them. The sample carries approximately 79,000 clones, 77% recorded once. These data originate in a study of cytomegalovirus exposure and HLA in healthy donors. Germline CDR1 SEHNR, CDR2 FQNEAQ (reference sequence). Germline trimming cut 4 bases from V and 3 bases from J; bases unmatched to any gene: 3. This CDR3 region has 15 residues. Study-level results: A previous analysis found most TCR beta V segments productive roughly 87% or roughly 30% of the time.

Sequencing input: PBMCs. This sequence joins TRBV7-9 and TRBJ2-5; 12 bases agree with TRBD2. The clonotype originates from a boy aged 10-17 years in good health and CMV-seronegative. The CDR3 loop reads CASSSRTSGEETQYF. The DNA of the CDR3 is TGTGCCAGCAGCTCACGGACTAGCGGGGAAGAGACCCAGTACTTC. Drawing the rest from reference TRBV7-9 and TRBJ2-5, the complete variable domain is DTGVSQNPRHKITKRGQNVTFRCDPISEHNRLYWYRQTLGQGPEFLTYFQNEAQLEKSRLLSDRFSAERPKGSFSTLEIQRTEQGDSAMYLCASSSRTSGEETQYFGPGTRLLVL.